This note documents a single TCR beta chain sequence. Antigen unknown. Genomic DNA from each subset was divided evenly over several immunoSEQ plates. Only in-frame clones appear in the TCRdb table, and some are missing; sequencing was by immunoSEQ multiplex PCR. The repertoire holds about 2 million clones, with about 94% as singletons. The data belong to a study of shared clonotypes between healthy human individuals. Whole-study findings and limits: Some naive CD4 clonotypes, around 5%, turned up in common across four donors. Clonotypes shared by all four donors outscored non-shared clonotypes in generation probability.

Naive CD8 cells were CD45RO-negative, positively selected for CCR7, excluding terminally differentiated effector memory CD45RA+ cells. The specimen was naive CD8+ T cells sorted from blood. This TCR derives from a man between 18 and 29 years old in good health.

The CDR3 protein is CASSLVMNTGELFF. The DNA for the CDR3 is TGCGCCAGCAGCTTGGTAATGAACACCGGGGAGCTGTTTTTT. The V and J genes are TRBV5-1 and TRBJ2-2; D remains ambiguous. Germline CDR1 SGHRS, CDR2 YFSETQ. V lost 0 bases and J 1 base, leaving 4 bases between the germline ends. There are 14 residues in the CDR3. The whole variable domain, filled in from reference TRBV5-1 and TRBJ2-2, reads KAGVTQTPRYLIKTRGQQVTLSCSPISGHRSVSWYQQTPGQGLQFLFEYFSETQRNKGNFPGRFSGRQFSNSRSEMNVSTLELGDSALYLCASSLVMNTGELFFGEGSRLTVL.